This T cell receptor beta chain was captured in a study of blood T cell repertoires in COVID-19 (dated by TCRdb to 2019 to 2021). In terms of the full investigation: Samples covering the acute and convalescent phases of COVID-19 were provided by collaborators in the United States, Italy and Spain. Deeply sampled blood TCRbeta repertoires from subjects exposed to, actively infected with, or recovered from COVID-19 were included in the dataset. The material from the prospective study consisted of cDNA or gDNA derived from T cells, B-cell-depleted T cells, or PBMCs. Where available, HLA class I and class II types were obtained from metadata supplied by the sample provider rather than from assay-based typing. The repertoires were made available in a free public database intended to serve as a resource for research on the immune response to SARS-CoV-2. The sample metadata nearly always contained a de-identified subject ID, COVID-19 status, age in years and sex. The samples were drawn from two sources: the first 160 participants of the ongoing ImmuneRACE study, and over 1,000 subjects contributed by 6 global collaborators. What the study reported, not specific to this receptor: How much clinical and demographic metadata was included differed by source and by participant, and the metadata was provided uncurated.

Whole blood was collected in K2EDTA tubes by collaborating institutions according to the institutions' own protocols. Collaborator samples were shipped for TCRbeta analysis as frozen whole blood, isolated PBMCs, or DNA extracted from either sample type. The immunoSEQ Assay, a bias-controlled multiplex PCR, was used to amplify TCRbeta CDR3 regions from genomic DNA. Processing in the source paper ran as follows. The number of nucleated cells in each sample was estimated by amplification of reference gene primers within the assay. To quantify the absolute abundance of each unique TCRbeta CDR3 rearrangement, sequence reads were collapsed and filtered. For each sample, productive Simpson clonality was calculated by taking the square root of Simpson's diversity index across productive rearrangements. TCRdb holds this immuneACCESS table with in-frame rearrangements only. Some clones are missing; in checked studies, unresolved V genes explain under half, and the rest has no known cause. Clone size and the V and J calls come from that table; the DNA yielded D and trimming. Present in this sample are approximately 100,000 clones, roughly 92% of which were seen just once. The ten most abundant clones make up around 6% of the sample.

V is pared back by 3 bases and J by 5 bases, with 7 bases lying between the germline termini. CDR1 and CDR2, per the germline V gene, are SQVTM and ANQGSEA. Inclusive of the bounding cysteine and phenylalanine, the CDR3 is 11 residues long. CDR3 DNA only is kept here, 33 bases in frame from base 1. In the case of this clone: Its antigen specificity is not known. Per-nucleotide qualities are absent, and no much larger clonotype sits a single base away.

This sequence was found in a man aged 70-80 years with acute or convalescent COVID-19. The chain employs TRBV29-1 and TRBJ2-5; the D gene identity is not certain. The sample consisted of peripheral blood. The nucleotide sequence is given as TGCAGCGTTGAGCGGTATGAGACCCAGTACTTC. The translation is CSVERYETQYF.